These T cell receptor beta chains were read from a single sample in a study of shared clonotypes between healthy human individuals. Profiling relied on immunoSEQ multiplex PCR, and the TCRdb table lists in-frame clones only, not all of them. The sample lists roughly 1,000,000 clones; 75% to 80% were seen once. The sequenced sample was memory CD4+ T cells from PBMCs. The receptors were sampled from a man between 18 and 29 years old in good health. Some clones in this sample may be carry-over from other donors' samples. Each CDR3 is given with its conserved first and last residue. A D gene is named only where the DNA matches it firmly. Clone size is stated in some rows and not others, as once, few, many or a class when expanded.

J gene: TRBJ2-5; D gene: -; V gene: TRBV11-1; clone size: many; CDR3 protein: CASSLGSQETQYF; CDR3 DNA: TGTGCCAGCAGCTTAGGGTCCCAAGAGACCCAGTACTTC
J gene: TRBJ2-7; D gene: -; V gene: TRBV5-4; clone size: -; CDR3 protein: CASSLEGGPSSYEQYF; CDR3 DNA: TGTGCCAGCAGCCTGGAGGGGGGCCCGAGCTCCTACGAGCAGTACTTC
J gene: TRBJ1-2; D gene: -; V gene: TRBV6-5; clone size: -; CDR3 protein: CASRGDSGYGYTF; CDR3 DNA: TGTGCCAGCAGGGGTGACAGCGGCTATGGCTACACCTTC
J gene: TRBJ2-7; D gene: -; V gene: TRBV27; clone size: -; CDR3 protein: CASTRGADYEQYF; CDR3 DNA: TGTGCCAGCACCCGGGGGGCGGACTACGAGCAGTACTTC
J gene: TRBJ2-3; D gene: -; V gene: TRBV6-1; clone size: -; CDR3 protein: CASSVAGRTDTQYF; CDR3 DNA: TGTGCCAGCAGTGTGGCGGGTCGCACAGATACGCAGTATTTT
J gene: TRBJ1-6; D gene: -; V gene: TRBV2; clone size: -; CDR3 protein: CASMFGEYNSPLHF; CDR3 DNA: TGTGCCAGCATGTTCGGGGAATATAATTCACCCCTCCACTTT
J gene: TRBJ2-2; D gene: -; V gene: TRBV30; clone size: -; CDR3 protein: CAWSRGTQTGELFF; CDR3 DNA: TGTGCCTGGTCACGAGGGACCCAGACCGGGGAGCTGTTTTTT
J gene: TRBJ2-7; D gene: -; V gene: TRBV27; clone size: -; CDR3 protein: CASSSGRSSYEQYF; CDR3 DNA: TGTGCCAGCAGTTCGGGGAGGAGCTCCTACGAGCAGTACTTC
J gene: TRBJ2-3; D gene: -; V gene: TRBV5-1; clone size: -; CDR3 protein: CASSLETVRAADTQYF; CDR3 DNA: TGCGCCAGCAGCTTGGAAACGGTTCGGGCAGCGGATACGCAGTATTTT
J gene: TRBJ1-5; D gene: TRBD1; V gene: TRBV30; clone size: few; CDR3 protein: CAWSTGGPQHF; CDR3 DNA: TGTGCCTGGAGCACAGGGGGGCCCCAGCATTTT
J gene: TRBJ1-2; D gene: -; V gene: TRBV12-5; clone size: once; CDR3 protein: CASGLLPGEGYTF; CDR3 DNA: TGTGCTAGTGGTTTGTTGCCAGGGGAAGGCTACACCTTC
J gene: TRBJ2-3; D gene: -; V gene: TRBV7-6; clone size: once; CDR3 protein: CASSLPGLTDTQYF; CDR3 DNA: TGTGCCAGCAGCTTACCTGGGCTCACAGATACGCAGTATTTT
J gene: TRBJ1-2; D gene: -; V gene: TRBV7-3; clone size: -; CDR3 protein: CASSPGAGSEGGYTF; CDR3 DNA: TGTGCCAGCAGCCCGGGGGCCGGGTCTGAGGGTGGCTACACCTTC
J gene: TRBJ1-2; D gene: TRBD1; V gene: TRBV7-8; clone size: -; CDR3 protein: CASSPPPGQGPRLGGYTF; CDR3 DNA: TGTGCCAGCAGCCCACCCCCCGGACAGGGGCCGCGTTTGGGCGGCTACACCTTC
J gene: TRBJ1-2; D gene: -; V gene: TRBV19; clone size: -; CDR3 protein: CASSLAQGRATNYGYTF; CDR3 DNA: TGTGCCAGTAGTCTCGCCCAGGGCAGAGCCACTAACTATGGCTACACCTTC
J gene: TRBJ2-1; D gene: TRBD1; V gene: TRBV11-3; clone size: -; CDR3 protein: CASSLGQGRDNEQFF; CDR3 DNA: TGTGCCAGCAGCTTGGGACAGGGTCGAGACAATGAGCAGTTCTTC
J gene: TRBJ1-5; D gene: -; V gene: TRBV11-2; clone size: -; CDR3 protein: CASSFREGDNQPQHF; CDR3 DNA: TGTGCCAGCAGCTTCCGGGAAGGGGACAATCAGCCCCAGCATTTT
J gene: TRBJ2-5; D gene: -; V gene: TRBV5-6; clone size: -; CDR3 protein: CASSLEFGETQYF; CDR3 DNA: TGTGCCAGCAGCTTGGAGTTCGGGGAGACCCAGTACTTC
J gene: TRBJ2-5; D gene: -; V gene: TRBV28; clone size: few; CDR3 protein: CASTLQGQETQYF; CDR3 DNA: TGTGCCAGCACCCTACAGGGCCAAGAGACCCAGTACTTC
J gene: TRBJ2-2; D gene: TRBD1; V gene: TRBV28; clone size: -; CDR3 protein: CASSLGQGVTGELFF; CDR3 DNA: TGTGCCAGCAGTCTGGGACAGGGGGTCACCGGGGAGCTGTTTTTT
J gene: TRBJ2-7; D gene: TRBD2; V gene: TRBV6-5; clone size: -; CDR3 protein: CAATSGYEQYF; CDR3 DNA: TGTGCCGCGACTAGCGGCTACGAGCAGTACTTC
J gene: TRBJ2-3; D gene: TRBD2; V gene: TRBV5-4; clone size: -; CDR3 protein: CASSYPSGSTDTQYF; CDR3 DNA: TGTGCCAGCAGCTACCCTAGCGGCTCCACAGATACGCAGTATTTT
J gene: TRBJ2-7; D gene: -; V gene: TRBV6-6; clone size: -; CDR3 protein: CASRGYRSSYEQYF; CDR3 DNA: TGTGCCAGCAGGGGATACAGGAGCTCCTACGAGCAGTACTTC
J gene: TRBJ2-5; D gene: TRBD2; V gene: TRBV5-1; clone size: once; CDR3 protein: CASSSGTSGMQETQYF; CDR3 DNA: TGCGCCAGCAGCTCGGGGACTAGCGGGATGCAAGAGACCCAGTACTTC
J gene: TRBJ2-5; D gene: TRBD2; V gene: TRBV6-1; clone size: -; CDR3 protein: CASSERESRLAGGETQYF; CDR3 DNA: TGTGCCAGCAGTGAAAGGGAGAGTCGACTAGCGGGAGGAGAGACCCAGTACTTC
J gene: TRBJ2-7; D gene: -; V gene: TRBV2; clone size: -; CDR3 protein: CASSRDGFTYEQYF; CDR3 DNA: TGTGCCAGCAGCCGGGACGGATTTACCTACGAGCAGTACTTC
J gene: TRBJ2-1; D gene: TRBD2; V gene: TRBV6-1; clone size: -; CDR3 protein: CASTSGTSLVLQQFF; CDR3 DNA: TGTGCCAGCACCTCCGGGACTAGCCTCGTGCTGCAGCAGTTCTTC
J gene: TRBJ1-1; D gene: -; V gene: TRBV6-1; clone size: -; CDR3 protein: CASSDIGGATEAFF; CDR3 DNA: TGTGCCAGCAGTGACATCGGCGGAGCCACTGAAGCTTTCTTT
J gene: TRBJ1-6; D gene: -; V gene: TRBV28; clone size: -; CDR3 protein: CASSLSQGWSYNSPLHF; CDR3 DNA: TGTGCCAGCAGTTTATCCCAGGGGTGGTCCTATAATTCACCCCTCCACTTT
J gene: TRBJ2-7; D gene: -; V gene: TRBV6-1; clone size: -; CDR3 protein: CASGSQSYEQYF; CDR3 DNA: TGTGCCAGCGGCAGCCAGAGTTACGAGCAGTACTTC
J gene: TRBJ1-3; D gene: -; V gene: TRBV11-1; clone size: -; CDR3 protein: CASSRRFSGLSSGNTIYF; CDR3 DNA: TGTGCCAGCAGCCGGAGGTTTAGTGGGCTGAGCTCTGGAAACACCATATATTTT
J gene: TRBJ2-7; D gene: TRBD2; V gene: TRBV10-3; clone size: -; CDR3 protein: CAIRAGSTYEQYF; CDR3 DNA: TGTGCCATCAGAGCGGGATCAACCTACGAGCAGTACTTC
J gene: TRBJ1-5; D gene: -; V gene: TRBV2; clone size: few; CDR3 protein: CASSERGQPQHF; CDR3 DNA: TGTGCCAGCAGTGAGAGGGGTCAGCCCCAGCATTTT
J gene: TRBJ2-1; D gene: TRBD1; V gene: TRBV7-7; clone size: -; CDR3 protein: CATPPPTDRDHNEQFF; CDR3 DNA: TGTGCCACCCCCCCTCCCACGGACAGGGACCACAATGAGCAGTTCTTC
J gene: TRBJ1-2; D gene: -; V gene: TRBV28; clone size: -; CDR3 protein: CASRLRNRDGYTF; CDR3 DNA: TGTGCCAGCAGGCTGCGCAACCGGGATGGCTACACCTTC
J gene: TRBJ2-3; D gene: -; V gene: TRBV18; clone size: -; CDR3 protein: CASSPTDTQYF; CDR3 DNA: TGTGCCAGCTCACCAACAGATACGCAGTATTTT
J gene: TRBJ2-5; D gene: TRBD2; V gene: TRBV4-2; clone size: -; CDR3 protein: CASSQEIPGLAGTETQYF; CDR3 DNA: TGTGCCAGCAGCCAAGAAATCCCTGGACTAGCGGGAACGGAGACCCAGTACTTC
J gene: TRBJ2-7; D gene: -; V gene: TRBV28; clone size: -; CDR3 protein: CASSLVASYEQYF; CDR3 DNA: TGTGCCAGCAGTTTGGTGGCGTCCTACGAGCAGTACTTC
J gene: TRBJ2-1; D gene: TRBD2; V gene: TRBV28; clone size: -; CDR3 protein: CASSSGTTGTSGRCHMFF; CDR3 DNA: TGTGCCAGCAGTTCCGGGACAACCGGGACTAGCGGGAGATGCCACATGTTCTTC
J gene: TRBJ2-1; D gene: TRBD2; V gene: TRBV28; clone size: -; CDR3 protein: CASSPIEREGFYEQFF; CDR3 DNA: TGTGCCAGCAGTCCCATTGAGCGGGAGGGATTCTATGAGCAGTTCTTC
J gene: TRBJ2-7; D gene: -; V gene: TRBV5-1; clone size: many; CDR3 protein: CASSTDSHHSYEQYF; CDR3 DNA: TGCGCCAGCAGCACGGACAGTCATCATTCCTACGAGCAGTACTTC
J gene: TRBJ2-7; D gene: TRBD2; V gene: TRBV6-5; clone size: few; CDR3 protein: CASRSSSGYEQYF; CDR3 DNA: TGTGCCAGCAGGAGTTCTAGCGGATACGAGCAGTACTTC